The clone carrying this T cell receptor (beta chain) showed up just a few times. Use of 60 Vbeta and 13 Jbeta primers characterized the PCR. Profiled with immunoSEQ multiplex PCR; TCRdb holds only in-frame clones, not every one. This sample has tens of thousands of clones, with roughly 47% found just once. The CDR3 totals 16 residues. Trimming took off 0 bases at V and 0 bases at J, with 10 bases between the two ends. Germline values: CDR1 MRHNA, CDR2 SNTAGT. The data were obtained in a study of cytomegalovirus exposure and HLA in healthy donors. Sequencing was carried out using PBMCs. This sequence originates from a human donor in good health. The chain has TRBV6-4 and TRBJ2-3; D gene ambiguous. CDR3: CASSDSGGSSTDTQYF. DNA for the CDR3: TGTGCCAGCAGTGACTCCGGCGGTTCTAGCACAGATACGCAGTATTTT.